This TCR beta chain is from a study of T cell repertoires in aging, cancer and after chemotherapy (dated by TCRdb to the late 2010s). Study-wide context: Donors were distributed across six age groups ranging from 30 or younger to 70 or older, with at least three individuals included per group. Control TCR repertoires from healthy donors were recorded across several months to years, and re-sampling revealed clear clonal overlap. In total, the full dataset held about 8.8 million TCR reads. The study profiled peripheral blood TCR beta repertoires from healthy donors and cancer patients to examine immunoaging and T cell reconstitution after chemotherapy. The cohort comprised 220 or so cancer patients, some 90 with hematological and 110 to 130 with solid cancers, plus 95 healthy donors as a reference group. General findings and caveats noted by the study authors: Median generation probability increased over the chemotherapy interval in both cancer cohorts, suggesting repertoire reconstitution through rebound thymic output. In healthy donors, the drop in TCR diversity with age came mainly from a loss of richness, whereas in cancer patients a loss of evenness also played a part. Compared with age-matched healthy donors, untreated patients with hematological or solid cancers had significantly lower TCR diversity and higher clonality in blood. According to the authors, the repertoire data do not allow conclusions to be drawn about immunological memory after chemotherapy.

TCR beta rearrangements were amplified from genomic DNA extracted from peripheral blood rather than from sorted cells or RNA. V is shortened by 6 bases, J by 5 bases, and the region joining them spans 12 bases. The CDR3 runs 13 residues from the cysteine to the phenylalanine. Solely the CDR3 DNA is kept, with 39 bases framed from the first base. The germline V gene specifies KGHDR as CDR1 and SFDVKD as CDR2. Of note for this clonotype: It lacks a known antigen. No per-base quality is available; no much larger clone lies one base away.

Multiplex touch-down PCR with a mixed TRB-A/B primer pool was used to amplify rearranged TRB sequences covering the V, D and J segments. Illumina adapters and sample indices were attached to the amplicons in two consecutive PCR reactions using Phusion HS II polymerase. The amplicons were purified from gel with the NucleoSpin Gel and PCR Clean-up kit and then assessed with Qubit and an Agilent 2100 Bioanalyzer. Sequencing of libraries was carried out on an Illumina MiSeq in 600-cycle, single-indexed, paired-end runs. The source study handled its data this way. TRB sequences were processed with MiXCR versions 2.12 and 3.0.5. Each unique CDR3 nucleotide sequence was treated as one clone, and only productive sequences with two or more reads were kept. The repertoire metrics were Shannon diversity, evenness, clonality (calculated as one minus evenness), and diversity profiles parameterized by alpha from 0 to 5. The IGoR algorithm was used to compute generation probabilities of clones in paired pre- and post-chemotherapy samples. The public sequencing data were trimmed at Q25 with fastp and processed into clonotypes with MiXCR by TCRdb, which kept only in-frame beta chains. One record per CDR3 amino acid sequence lists the most common genes and DNA. The V and J calls reflect TCRdb's pipeline rather than the authors' work. Counted in this sample were approximately 8,800 distinct CDR3 sequences; less than 35% of them appeared once. Over 8.5% of the sample rests with the top ten.

This clonotype was sampled from a human donor in good health. Sequencing used blood. Here the chain combines TRBV24-1 and TRBJ2-5; no confident D gene assignment can be made. The nucleotide sequence reads TGTGCCACCAGTTACGCTAGTGGGGAGACCCAGTACTTC. This sequence encodes CATSYASGETQYF.